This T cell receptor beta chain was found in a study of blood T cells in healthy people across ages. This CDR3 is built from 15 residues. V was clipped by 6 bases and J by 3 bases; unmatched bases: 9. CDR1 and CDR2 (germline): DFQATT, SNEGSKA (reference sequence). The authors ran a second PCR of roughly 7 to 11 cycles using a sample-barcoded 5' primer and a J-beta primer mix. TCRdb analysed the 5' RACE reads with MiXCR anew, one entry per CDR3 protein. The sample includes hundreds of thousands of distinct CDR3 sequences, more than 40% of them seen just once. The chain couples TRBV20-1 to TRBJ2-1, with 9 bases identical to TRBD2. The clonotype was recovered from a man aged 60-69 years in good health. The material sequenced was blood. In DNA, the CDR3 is TGCAGTGCCAACCTAGCGGGGAAGAACTACAATGAGCAGTTCTTC. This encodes CSANLAGKNYNEQFF.